Below, 2 T cell receptor beta chains from the same sample are listed, as sequenced in a study of identifying expanded T cells in peripheral blood. Sequencing used immunoSEQ multiplex PCR; TCRdb keeps in-frame clones, though not all of them. This repertoire shows roughly 96,000 clones, 88% found once; its top ten account for approximately 5%. The sequenced material came from blood. The receptors originated from a person aged 18 to 75 in good health.

The V and J genes are TRBV6-6 and TRBJ1-1; 7 bases are shared with TRBD1. V lost 6 bases, J lost 8 bases, and 6 bases stayed unmatched. CDR3 length equals 12 residues. Germline assignment: CDR1 MNHNY and CDR2 SVGAGI (reference sequence). CDR3 in amino acids: CASSRGQEEAFF. In DNA, the CDR3 is TGTGCCAGCAGCCGTGGACAGGAAGAAGCTTTCTTT.

This chain uses TRBV5-5 with TRBJ1-4, with D tentatively TRBD1 (5 bases). Trimming cost V 0 bases and J 8 bases, with 11 bases left between them. The germline gives CDR1 SGHKS, CDR2 YYEKEE (reference sequence). This CDR3 comprises 14 residues. This chain's CDR3 is CASSLAGLGEKLFF. The CDR3, as DNA: TGTGCCAGCAGCTTGGCAGGGTTGGGCGAAAAACTGTTTTTT.